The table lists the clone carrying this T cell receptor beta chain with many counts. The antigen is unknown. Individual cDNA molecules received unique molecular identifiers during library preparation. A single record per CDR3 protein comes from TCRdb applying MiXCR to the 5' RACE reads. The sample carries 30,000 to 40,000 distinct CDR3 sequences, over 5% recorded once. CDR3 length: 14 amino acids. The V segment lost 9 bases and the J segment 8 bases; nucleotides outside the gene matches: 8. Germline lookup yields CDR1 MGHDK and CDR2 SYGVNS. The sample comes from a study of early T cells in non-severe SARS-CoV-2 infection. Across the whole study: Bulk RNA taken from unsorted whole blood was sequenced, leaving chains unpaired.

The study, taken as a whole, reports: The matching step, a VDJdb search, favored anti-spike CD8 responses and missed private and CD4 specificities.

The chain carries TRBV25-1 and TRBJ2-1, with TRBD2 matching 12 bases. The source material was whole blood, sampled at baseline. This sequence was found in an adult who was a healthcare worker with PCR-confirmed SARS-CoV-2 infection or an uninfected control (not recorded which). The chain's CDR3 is CASTTSGRIHEQFF. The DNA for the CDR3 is TGTGCCAGTACAACTAGCGGGAGGATCCATGAGCAGTTCTTC.